What follows are 26 T cell receptor beta chains derived from one specimen sequenced in a study of T cell responses to AZD1222 COVID-19 vaccine. The protocol was immunoSEQ multiplex PCR, while the TCRdb copy is restricted to in-frame clones and leaves out a portion. The table has 100,000 to 140,000 clones, around nine tenths seen once; the top ten hold approximately 4.8%. The specimen comprised peripheral blood, sampled 28 days after the second AZD1222 dose. These receptors all stem from an adult who received the AZD1222 COVID-19 vaccine.

CDR3 region: CANAQGDTGELFF. In nucleotides, the CDR3 is TGTGCCAACGCGCAGGGCGACACCGGGGAGCTGTTTTTT. The chain combines TRBV7-9 with TRBJ2-2; tentatively, D is TRBD1 (5 bases). This CDR3 comprises 13 residues. Between the trimmed V and J ends, which lost 10 bases and 3 bases, there was a span of 12 bases. Germline V gives CDR1 SEHNR, CDR2 FQNEAQ (reference sequence).

The V and J genes are TRBV6-4 and TRBJ1-6, with D possibly TRBD1 on 5 matching bases. V was pared by 10 bases and J by 10 bases, with 26 bases between. The germline CDR1 and CDR2 sequences are MRHNA and SNTAGT. The CDR3 has 16 amino acids. CDR3 region: CATQYPAGLFDSPLHF. The CDR3 coding sequence is TGTGCCACGCAATACCCGGCAGGGCTTTTTGACTCACCCCTCCACTTT.

The chain employs TRBV9 and TRBJ1-1, with D possibly matching TRBD1 (5 bases). Trimming took 0 bases from V and 0 from J, leaving 18 bases between them. The V gene's germline CDR1 is SGDLS and CDR2 YYNGEE. CDR3 length equals 18 residues. The CDR3 region is CASSVAATPRGVNTEAFF. The CDR3 DNA reads as TGTGCCAGCAGCGTAGCCGCGACACCAAGGGGTGTGAACACTGAAGCTTTCTTT.

This clone appeared a single time. The rearrangement joins TRBV6-5 to TRBJ1-1; D perhaps matches TRBD1 (5 bases). The V end was cut by 4 bases, the J end by 4 bases, with 19 bases between. In germline, CDR1 is MNHEY, CDR2 SVGAGI. The CDR3 runs 16 residues. The CDR3 nucleotides read TGTGCCAGCAGTTCCCCCGGGGGAGGTAGTGCCACTGAAGCTTTCTTT. The encoded protein is CASSSPGGGSATEAFF.

The chain carries TRBV5-6 and TRBJ2-7; 8 positions agree with TRBD2. V was pared by 0 bases and J by 2 bases, with 4 bases of the junction left unmatched. The CDR3 loop spans 15 amino acids. Germline V gives CDR1 SGHDT, CDR2 YYEEEE. CDR3 amino acids: CASSLGGLGAYEQYF. DNA of the CDR3: TGTGCCAGCAGCTTGGGGGGACTAGGAGCCTACGAGCAGTACTTC.

The chain is built from TRBV5-8 and TRBJ2-6; D ambiguous. V lost 4 bases and J lost 0, with 8 bases in between. The CDR3 is 15 amino acids. Germline V lookup: CDR1 SGHTS, CDR2 YDEGEE. CDR3: CASSLERSGANVLTF. In DNA form, the CDR3 reads TGTGCCAGCAGCCTGGAGCGCTCTGGGGCCAACGTCCTGACTTTC.

The V gene is TRBV10-3, the J gene TRBJ2-1; tentative D call: TRBD2 (6 bases). Trimming cost V 5 bases and J 5 bases, with 22 bases left between them. The germline V gene encodes CDR1 ENHRY and CDR2 SYGVKD. The CDR3 extends over 17 amino acids. CDR3 protein: CAISPTPRLVDHNEQFF. CDR3 in DNA: TGTGCCATCAGTCCTACACCCAGACTAGTGGATCACAATGAGCAGTTCTTC.

A single count supports this clone. DNA of the CDR3: TGTGCCAGCAGGGGACAGGAGTATGAAAAACTGTTTTTT. It is translated as CASRGQEYEKLFF. The chain links TRBV25-1 to TRBJ1-4; 8 bases are a match to TRBD1. Germline-derived CDR1 and CDR2 are MGHDK and SYGVNS. CDR3 length equals 13 residues. V trimming: 6 bases; J trimming: 6 bases; junction bases outside the gene matches: 3.

The V and J genes are TRBV19 and TRBJ2-1; 16 bases are a match to TRBD2. V lost 6 bases, J lost 7 bases, and 3 bases stayed unmatched. The CDR3 totals 15 residues. Germline loops: CDR1 LNHDA, CDR2 SQIVND (reference sequence). The CDR3 nucleotides are TGTGCCAGTAGGCCGGGACTAGCGGGGGGGAATGAGCAGTTCTTC. Protein product: CASRPGLAGGNEQFF.

The chain joins TRBV4-2 to TRBJ1-1; TRBD1 might be the D (5 bases). The CDR3 totals 13 residues. The V gene lost 6 bases and the J gene lost 1 base, with 9 bases spanning the gap. The germline V gene encodes CDR1 LGHNA and CDR2 YNFKEQ. The CDR3 DNA follows: TGTGCCAGCAGGTGGGACGAGAACACTGAAGCTTTCTTT. Translation: CASRWDENTEAFF.

The J gene is TRBJ1-2, the V gene TRBV19; maybe TRBD1 (6 bases). The CDR3 runs 14 residues. Germline assignment: CDR1 LNHDA and CDR2 SQIVND (reference sequence). The V end was cut by 6 bases, the J end by 2 bases, with 13 bases between. The CDR3 nucleotides read TGTGCCAGTAGCACCACTACAGGGAACTATGGCTACACCTTC. Its protein is CASSTTTGNYGYTF. The full variable domain, completed using reference TRBV19 and TRBJ1-2, is DGGITQSPKYLFRKEGQNVTLSCEQNLNHDAMYWYRQDPGQGLRLIYYSQIVNDFQKGDIAEGYSVSREKKESFPLTVTSAQKNPTAFYLCASSTTTGNYGYTFGSGTRLTVV.

The chain combines TRBV12-3 or TRBV12-4 with TRBJ2-1; the D gene is possibly TRBD2 (5 bases). Trimming stripped 3 bases from V and 9 bases from J, with 12 bases between. CDR3 length: 13 amino acids. CDR3 in DNA: TGTGCCAGCAGTTTCGAGAGGGAAGGTGAGCAGTTCTTC. Translation: CASSFEREGEQFF.

This chain uses TRBV28 with TRBJ2-7; TRBD1 matches 9 bases. Unmatched junction bases numbered 5, after V lost 6 bases and J lost 2 bases. Germline-derived CDR1 and CDR2 are MDHEN and SYDVKM. The CDR3 extends over 14 amino acids. This chain's CDR3 is CASRGTGNAYEQYF. The CDR3 region has the DNA TGTGCCAGCAGGGGGACAGGGAACGCCTACGAGCAGTACTTC.

Only a few counts were recorded for this clone. The chain recombines TRBV5-6 with TRBJ1-2; 7 nucleotides align to TRBD1. V shed 2 bases, J shed 8 bases, and the junction held 9 bases outside the gene matches. Per the germline V gene, CDR1 is SGHDT and CDR2 is YYEEEE. The CDR3 covers 14 residues. In DNA, the CDR3 is TGTGCCAGCAGCTTAGGAGGGGGCGCGTCCGGCTACACCTTC. Residues: CASSLGGGASGYTF. Full variable domain (missing parts from reference TRBV5-6 and TRBJ1-2): DAGVTQSPTHLIKTRGQQVTLRCSPKSGHDTVSWYQQALGQGPQFIFQYYEEEERQRGNFPDRFSGHQFPNYSSELNVNALLLGDSALYLCASSLGGGASGYTFGSGTRLTVV.

This clone came up a few times. This chain links TRBV6-5 with TRBJ1-2; TRBD1 agrees at 10 bases. J gave up 4 bases and V 2 bases, and 7 bases lay outside the gene matches. The CDR3 loop spans 16 amino acids. Looked up from germline, CDR1 is MNHEY and CDR2 is SVGAGI. The CDR3 spells CASSYQRTGGAYGYTF. The CDR3 DNA reads as TGTGCCAGCAGTTACCAAAGGACAGGGGGGGCCTATGGCTACACCTTC.

The chain carries TRBV30 and TRBJ2-1, with a tentative D call TRBD2 (7 bases). Trimming shortened V by 0 bases and J by 9 bases, and 12 bases separated the two germline ends. The CDR3 is 13 amino acids. Germline assignment: CDR1 GTSNPN and CDR2 SVGIG (reference sequence). The chain's CDR3 is CAWSVRGGGEQFF. The CDR3 DNA reads TGTGCCTGGAGTGTAAGGGGGGGAGGTGAGCAGTTCTTC.

V usage is TRBV24-1 and J usage is TRBJ1-2, with 7 bases lining up with TRBD1. The CDR3 has 12 amino acids. The germline CDR1 and CDR2 sequences are KGHDR and SFDVKD. V dropped 5 bases and J dropped 7; count of bases not matched to a gene: 3. The DNA for the CDR3 is TGTGCCACCAGTGTAGCAGGGGGTGGCTACACCTTC. Its protein product is CATSVAGGGYTF.

The chain recombines TRBV3-1 (or the pseudogene TRBV3-2) with TRBJ1-6; D ambiguous. The length of the CDR3 is 14 residues. The germline V gene has CDR1 LGHDT and CDR2 YNNKEL (reference sequence). V was shortened by 0 bases and J by 8 bases, with 8 bases between the two germline ends. CDR3 residues: CASSQDRFYSPLHF. In nucleotides, the CDR3 is TGTGCCAGCAGCCAAGACAGGTTTTATTCACCCCTCCACTTT.

V gene TRBV30 combines with J gene TRBJ1-3; 7 bases map to TRBD1. V lost 3 bases and J lost 3; bases outside the gene matches: 5. Germline CDR1 and CDR2: GTSNPN and SVGIG (reference sequence). CDR3 size: 14 residues. The CDR3 region is CAWRTGFGGNTIYF. The DNA for the CDR3 is TGTGCCTGGAGGACAGGGTTTGGTGGAAACACCATATATTTT. The full variable domain, with the rest looked up from reference TRBV30 and TRBJ1-3, is SQTIHQWPATLVQPVGSPLSLECTVEGTSNPNLYWYRQAAGRGLQLLFYSVGIGQISSEVPQNLSASRPQDRQFILSSKKLLLSDSGFYLCAWRTGFGGNTIYFGEGSWLTVV.

The DNA of the CDR3 is TGTGCCAGCAGCCAATTTGGAGATCCAGATACGCAGTATTTT. Translated: CASSQFGDPDTQYF. The chain links TRBV14 to TRBJ2-3, with D hard to call. The germline gives CDR1 SGHDN, CDR2 FVKESK. The CDR3 has 14 residues. V lost 2 bases, J lost 4 bases, and 10 bases lay in between.

The chain joins TRBV5-1 to TRBJ1-5, with D possibly being TRBD1 (5 bases). Trimming took 4 bases from V and 1 from J, leaving 9 bases between them. Germline CDR1 SGHRS, CDR2 YFSETQ. This CDR3 spans 14 amino acids. In DNA, the CDR3 is TGCGCCAGCAGCCCGGGGGTAAGCAATCAGCCCCAGCATTTT. Protein product: CASSPGVSNQPQHF.

This chain uses TRBV7-2 with TRBJ2-7; 7 nucleotides match TRBD2. This CDR3 region has 15 residues. CDR1 is SGHTA and CDR2 is FQGNSA in the germline V gene. V lost 0 bases, J lost 0 bases, and 2 bases stayed unmatched. The DNA for the CDR3 is TGTGCCAGCAGCTTAGCGCGGGGGAACTCCTACGAGCAGTACTTC. Encoded protein: CASSLARGNSYEQYF.

The rearrangement links TRBV5-1 to TRBJ2-5, with 13 bases identical to TRBD2. There are 16 residues in the CDR3. V shed 3 bases, J shed 2 bases, and the junction held 4 bases outside the gene matches. Germline V gene sequence: CDR1 SGHRS, CDR2 YFSETQ. The CDR3 DNA follows: TGCGCCAGCAGCTCGGGACTAGCGGGGACTCAAGAGACCCAGTACTTC. Translating it yields CASSSGLAGTQETQYF.

The CDR3 sequence is CASSFGREGTDTQYF. CDR3 DNA: TGTGCCAGCAGCTTCGGCAGGGAGGGCACAGATACGCAGTATTTT. The chain couples TRBV7-6 to TRBJ2-3; tentative D call: TRBD2 (6 bases). Trimming shortened V by 3 bases and J by 1 base, and 11 bases separated the two germline ends. CDR1 and CDR2 from the germline V gene are SGHVS and FNYEAQ. This CDR3 contains 15 residues.

The chain combines TRBV6-2 or TRBV6-3 with TRBJ1-5, with 11 bases aligning to TRBD1. The CDR3 contains 20 residues. V lost 0 bases and J lost 1; bases outside the gene matches: 11. Germline V gene lookup returns CDR1 MNHEY and CDR2 SVGEGT. This CDR3 is CASSYSGGQGARGSNQPQHF. In nucleotides, the CDR3 is TGTGCCAGCAGTTACTCGGGCGGACAGGGGGCTCGTGGGAGCAATCAGCCCCAGCATTTT.

The chain couples TRBV10-1 to TRBJ2-2; D not certain. The V end was cut by 3 bases, the J end by 6 bases, with 8 bases between. This CDR3 has 13 residues. Germline-derived CDR1 and CDR2 are WNHNN and SYGVQD (reference sequence). The CDR3: CASSERAPGELFF. The CDR3 DNA reads TGCGCCAGCAGTGAACGCGCACCCGGGGAGCTGTTTTTT.